These T cell receptor beta chains were read from a single sample in a study of blood T cell repertoires in COVID-19. Measured with immunoSEQ multiplex PCR; TCRdb has only the in-frame clones, and not every one. This sample has about 49,000 clones, with about 77% found just once. The sample was peripheral blood. The source is a man between 65 and 80 years old with active or convalescent COVID-19. The CDR3 runs from the conserved cysteine through the conserved F or W. A D gene is named only where the DNA matches it firmly. Clone size is shown for a subset of rows, as once, few, many or a class of expanded clone.

D gene,clone size,J gene,V gene,CDR3 DNA,CDR3 protein
TRBD2,NA,TRBJ2-6,TRBV4-2,TGTGCCAGTCTCAGGGCGGGGGAAGACAACGTCCTGACTTTC,CASLRAGEDNVLTF
TRBD2,once,TRBJ2-3,TRBV4-1,TGCGCCAGCAGCCAAGATTTAGCGGGGGGGGTCACAGATACGCAGTATTTT,CASSQDLAGGVTDTQYF
NA,NA,TRBJ1-1,TRBV6-2/TRBV6-3,TGTGCCAGCAGCCGACGGGGAGGGACCAACACTGAAGCTTTCTTT,CASSRRGGTNTEAFF
TRBD2,NA,TRBJ2-2,TRBV7-9,TGTGCCAGCAGCCAGGGGGGACTAGCGGGGACCCGAGGCACCGGGGAGCTGTTTTTT,CASSQGGLAGTRGTGELFF
NA,NA,TRBJ2-7,TRBV5-8,TGTGCCAGCAGCCACGGGCGCCAGGGAACCTACGAGCAGTACTTC,CASSHGRQGTYEQYF
NA,NA,TRBJ2-7,TRBV11-2,TGTGCCAGCAGCTTTGGGCTAGCTCGTGAGCAGTACTTC,CASSFGLAREQYF
NA,NA,TRBJ1-3,TRBV18,TGTGCCAGCTCACCTTCGACAGACTCTGGAAACACCATATATTTT,CASSPSTDSGNTIYF
NA,NA,TRBJ2-5,TRBV12-3/TRBV12-4,TGTGCCAGCAGCCGGGGGTCACAAGAGACCCAGTACTTC,CASSRGSQETQYF
TRBD1,NA,TRBJ1-1,TRBV6-6,TGTGCCAGCATCCACAGGGGGACGGGCACTGAAGCTTTCTTT,CASIHRGTGTEAFF
NA,NA,TRBJ2-7,TRBV28,TGTGCCAGCAACCGCGGCGGGGTACGCGAGCAGTACTTC,CASNRGGVREQYF
TRBD2,NA,TRBJ2-5,TRBV11-3,TGTGCCAGCAGCTCACTAGCGGGAGAGGTTGGGGAGACCCAGTACTTC,CASSSLAGEVGETQYF
TRBD1,NA,TRBJ2-1,TRBV25-1,TGTGCCAGCAGTGACTTAGGGGGCGGAAACAATGAGCAGTTCTTC,CASSDLGGGNNEQFF
TRBD2,NA,TRBJ2-3,TRBV2,TGTGCCAGCAGTTTAGGACTAGCCCCAGATACGCAGTATTTT,CASSLGLAPDTQYF
TRBD1,once,TRBJ2-5,TRBV18,TGTGCCAGCTCACCCGGACAGGGCAGGGAGACCCAGTACTTC,CASSPGQGRETQYF
NA,NA,TRBJ2-5,TRBV4-2,TGTGCCAGCAGCCAAGTGGGAGGATCAGGAGAGACCCAGTACTTC,CASSQVGGSGETQYF
TRBD1,NA,TRBJ2-1,TRBV19,TGTGCCAGTAGTATAGGTGACAGGGGGCGCAATGAGCAGTTCTTC,CASSIGDRGRNEQFF
NA,NA,TRBJ2-5,TRBV12-3/TRBV12-4,TGTGCCAGCAGTTTAGCGGGACTCCAGTACTTC,CASSLAGLQYF
NA,many,TRBJ1-2,TRBV6-1,TGTGCCAGCAGTGAAGGAACAGGATTATATGGCTACACCTTC,CASSEGTGLYGYTF
NA,NA,TRBJ2-5,TRBV7-7,TGTGCTAGCAGCCCTCAGATTGGTGAGGGCCAAGAGACCCAGTACTTC,CASSPQIGEGQETQYF
NA,NA,TRBJ2-2,TRBV6-5,TGTGCCAGCAGTTACCCCACTGGGGCCGCCGGGGAGCTGTTTTTT,CASSYPTGAAGELFF
NA,NA,TRBJ1-6,TRBV10-3,TGTGCCATCAGTGAGTGGTCGGGATCACCCCTCCACTTT,CAISEWSGSPLHF
TRBD1,NA,TRBJ1-2,TRBV6-5,TGTGCCAGCAGGACGGGACAGGGGGCAGTTGGGGGCTACACCTTC,CASRTGQGAVGGYTF
TRBD1,NA,TRBJ1-6,TRBV19,TGTGCCAGTAGTATCCGGACAGGGCCAACACCCCTCCACTTT,CASSIRTGPTPLHF
NA,NA,TRBJ1-6,TRBV3-1/TRBV3-2,TGTGCCAGCAGCCAAACGGGGAATAATTCACCCCTCCACTTT,CASSQTGNNSPLHF
NA,NA,TRBJ1-2,TRBV7-9,TGTGCCAGCAGTCCCTCGGGAGCCCTCTATGGCTACACCTTC,CASSPSGALYGYTF
NA,NA,TRBJ1-1,TRBV29-1,TGCAGCGTCCAAGGTCAGGGGAACACTGAAGCTTTCTTT,CSVQGQGNTEAFF
TRBD1,NA,TRBJ1-6,TRBV11-1,TGTGCCAGCAGCTCCTCAGGGGGGTATAATTCACCCCTCCACTTT,CASSSSGGYNSPLHF
TRBD1,NA,TRBJ1-2,TRBV2,TGTGCCAGCAGTGAGGCCAGGGGGCTCTATGGCTACACCTTC,CASSEARGLYGYTF
NA,NA,TRBJ1-1,TRBV5-1,TGCGCCAGCAGCATAAGGACGGGAGATTCCGCTGAAGCTTTCTTT,CASSIRTGDSAEAFF
NA,NA,TRBJ2-7,TRBV29-1,TGCAGCGTTGGCGGGACGGCCGGTACCTACGAGCAGTACTTC,CSVGGTAGTYEQYF
TRBD1,NA,TRBJ1-2,TRBV30,TGTGCCTGGGACAGGGCCTCGTTTGACTATGGCTACACCTTC,CAWDRASFDYGYTF
TRBD1,NA,TRBJ1-2,TRBV29-1,TGCAGCGTTGTGTCAGGACAGGGTGGCTACACCTTC,CSVVSGQGGYTF
NA,NA,TRBJ2-1,TRBV4-1,TGCGCCAGCAGCCTTCGAGAAAGTGCCGTTTCCAATGAGCAGTTCTTC,CASSLRESAVSNEQFF
NA,NA,TRBJ1-2,TRBV30,TGTGCCTGTAACACCAACGGAGAAGGCTACACCTTC,CACNTNGEGYTF
NA,few,TRBJ1-1,TRBV30,TGTGCCTGCACTTTAGGGGCAGGGAACACTGAAGCTTTCTTT,CACTLGAGNTEAFF
NA,NA,TRBJ2-3,TRBV12-3/TRBV12-4,TGTGCCAGCAGTCCCCAGGTAGATACGCAGTATTTT,CASSPQVDTQYF
NA,few,TRBJ2-6,TRBV13,TGTGCCAGCAGCATCATAAGGCAGGGGCTCACTGGGGCCAACGTCCTGACTTTC,CASSIIRQGLTGANVLTF
NA,NA,TRBJ2-2,TRBV7-2,TGTGCCAGCAGCTTCGGCAGGGGAGGGACCGGGGAGCTGTTTTTT,CASSFGRGGTGELFF
TRBD1,few,TRBJ1-1,TRBV6-6,TGTGCCAGCAGCCCGGGGGACAGGGAAGCTTTCTTT,CASSPGDREAFF
TRBD2,NA,TRBJ2-3,TRBV3-1/TRBV3-2,TGTGCCAGCAGCCAAGGGGCTAGCGGGATGAGGAGAGATACGCAGTATTTT,CASSQGASGMRRDTQYF
NA,few,TRBJ1-3,TRBV5-4,TGTGCCAGCAGCCTTGACAGCTCTGGAAACACCATATATTTT,CASSLDSSGNTIYF
TRBD1,NA,TRBJ1-2,TRBV2,TGTGCCAGCAGTGCGAGGACAGGCGGACCTTATGGCTACACCTTC,CASSARTGGPYGYTF
NA,NA,TRBJ2-3,TRBV7-2,TGTGCCAGCAGCTTTAGGCGCAGGGAAGGTGGAGATACGCAGTATTTT,CASSFRRREGGDTQYF
NA,NA,TRBJ2-7,TRBV10-1,TGCGCCAGCAGTGAGTGTGGGCTCCCCTACGAGCAGTACTTC,CASSECGLPYEQYF
NA,NA,TRBJ1-1,TRBV29-1,TGCAGCGCTCGACAGGCAACGGGGTGGACTGAAGCTTTCTTT,CSARQATGWTEAFF
NA,NA,TRBJ1-1,TRBV3-1/TRBV3-2,TGTGCCAGCAGCCCCCGGGGTGGACGGACTGAAGCTTTCTTT,CASSPRGGRTEAFF
NA,NA,TRBJ2-3,TRBV6-5,TGTGCCAGCAGTTACTCAGGGGGAAGGAGCACAGATACGCAGTATTTT,CASSYSGGRSTDTQYF
NA,once,TRBJ2-7,TRBV24-1,TGTGCCACTAAAGGGACTGACAAAGGGGAGCAGTACTTC,CATKGTDKGEQYF
NA,NA,TRBJ2-1,TRBV7-9,TGTGCCAGCAGCCGCATTTCACACGAGCAGTTCTTC,CASSRISHEQFF
TRBD1,NA,TRBJ1-5,TRBV19,TGTGCCAGTAGCGTGGGACAGAACAATCAGCCCCAGCATTTT,CASSVGQNNQPQHF
NA,NA,TRBJ2-2,TRBV19,TGTGCCAGTAGTATTTCTAGGCGGAACACCGGGGAGCTGTTTTTT,CASSISRRNTGELFF
NA,few,TRBJ1-2,TRBV25-1,TGTGCCAGCAGTTCCCAAGGCGGGAGAGGCTACACCTTC,CASSSQGGRGYTF
TRBD1,NA,TRBJ1-1,TRBV28,TGTGCCAGCAGTCCACGGACAGGGGCGGGAACTGAAGCTTTCTTT,CASSPRTGAGTEAFF
TRBD2,NA,TRBJ2-7,TRBV19,TGTGCCAGTAGTCCAGTTCTAGCGGTCGAGCAGTACTTC,CASSPVLAVEQYF
NA,NA,TRBJ2-1,TRBV7-3,TGTGCCAGCAGCTTCCGCGGTAGCCGGGAGCAGTTCTTC,CASSFRGSREQFF
TRBD2,NA,TRBJ2-1,TRBV9,TGTGCCAGCAGCGTCAGGACTAGCGGAACCTACAATGAGCAGTTCTTC,CASSVRTSGTYNEQFF